The T cell receptor (beta chain) under discussion was sequenced for a study of blood T cell repertoires in COVID-19. Study context: Samples of COVID-19 (acute and convalescent) were obtained from the United States, Italy and Spain.

The CDR3 totals 15 residues. Germline V gene data show CDR1 as MDHEN and CDR2 as SYDVKM. Trimming at V came to 6 bases and at J to 1 base, leaving 7 bases not matched to a gene. The assay was immunoSEQ multiplex PCR, and TCRdb's table has in-frame clones only and misses some. The profile shows around 100,000 clones, roughly 71% of them singletons. The TCR originated in a man at least 80 years old with acute or convalescent COVID-19. V gene TRBV28 combines with J gene TRBJ1-1; 8 positions agree with TRBD1. The sequenced sample consisted of peripheral blood. Here the CDR3 DNA reads TGTGCCAGCAGAACCCTGGGGACAGGGAACACTGAAGCTTTCTTT. Protein: CASRTLGTGNTEAFF.